This T cell receptor beta chain was identified during a study of cytomegalovirus exposure and HLA in healthy donors. Here immunoSEQ multiplex PCR was the method, and the copy in TCRdb shows in-frame clones only, minus some. The sample lists about 110,000 clones; approximately 90% were seen once. The donors were in the approximately 120-subject validation cohort, distinct from the approximately 670-subject first cohort. Study-wide points: Among the CMV-associated chains, three were confirmed in vitro as specific for CMV antigens. The study labeled more than 150 TCR beta chains cytomegalovirus-associated. Whilst most TCR sequences proved rare, a subset of public TCRs occurred across many donors.

The CDR3 is 15 residues long. V gave up 0 bases and J gave up 4 bases, with 12 bases separating them. Germline assignment: CDR1 LNHNV and CDR2 YYDKDF (reference sequence). A word on this clone: Its target is unknown.

This clonotype was obtained from a young woman in good health and CMV-seronegative. The chain uses TRBV15 and TRBJ1-2; D not resolved. The source material was PBMCs. This CDR3 is CATSRDRTPGYGYTF. The CDR3 DNA is TGTGCCACCAGCAGAGATAGAACGCCCGGCTATGGCTACACCTTC.